What follows are 28 T cell receptor beta chains derived from one specimen sequenced in a study of T cells after posttransplantation cyclophosphamide. Busulfan-fludarabine conditioning, marrow transplant, and cyclophosphamide on days +3 and +4 were administered. Generated by immunoSEQ multiplex PCR, the TCRdb table keeps only in-frame clones and is missing some. In the table there are tens of thousands of clones, around 80% of which are singletons. The specimen was CD4+ T cells sorted from blood, collected around 2,000 days after a stem cell transplant with posttransplant cyclophosphamide. The receptor set was obtained from a female patient between 35 and 55 years old who received an allogeneic stem cell transplant from a related donor, was CMV-positive, and had no GVHD. Some T cells may have come from the graft donor.

This clone appeared once. V and J are TRBV7-9 and TRBJ2-5, with D possibly TRBD2 on 6 matching bases. The germline CDR1 and CDR2 sequences are SEHNR and FQNEAQ (reference sequence). The V end lost 4 bases, the J end lost 6 bases, and 9 bases lay between the germline ends. The CDR3 length is 12 residues. As DNA, the CDR3 is TGTGCCAGCAGCTCGCTAGCGAAGACCCAGTACTTC. It specifies CASSSLAKTQYF. The complete variable domain, with remaining parts taken from reference TRBV7-9 and TRBJ2-5, reads DTGVSQNPRHKITKRGQNVTFRCDPISEHNRLYWYRQTLGQGPEFLTYFQNEAQLEKSRLLSDRFSAERPKGSFSTLEIQRTEQGDSAMYLCASSSLAKTQYFGPGTRLLVL.

The chain joins TRBV2 to TRBJ1-5; TRBD1 is a possible D gene (6 bases). Germline V gene data show CDR1 as SNHLY and CDR2 as FYNNEI. Trimming removed 6 bases from V and 2 bases from J, with 17 bases in between. The CDR3 is made up of 16 amino acids. CDR3 in amino acids: CASRTIDRKGNQPQHF. The CDR3 nucleotides are TGTGCCAGCAGAACAATCGACAGGAAGGGCAATCAGCCCCAGCATTTT.

The table lists this clone with a count of one. Germline and junction disagree at one end, which may indicate a read error. The chain has TRBV29-1 and TRBJ2-5, with D perhaps TRBD1 (6 bases). The CDR3 is made up of 12 amino acids. Germline V lookup: CDR1 SQVTM, CDR2 ANQGSEA. The CDR3 region is CSFDGQKETQYF. The CDR3 DNA follows: TGCAGCTTTGACGGACAGAAAGAGACCCAGTACTTC.

The chain employs TRBV6-6 and TRBJ1-2, with 7 positions matching TRBD1. CDR3 length: 13 amino acids. Trimming took 6 bases from V and 4 from J; bases not matched to a gene: 5. Germline assignment: CDR1 MNHNY and CDR2 SVGAGI (reference sequence). CDR3 DNA sequence: TGTGCCAGCAGGTCGGGACAGATCTATGGCTACACCTTC. It is translated as CASRSGQIYGYTF.

Remarks on this clone: The sample has other DNA sequences that encode this CDR3 too. The rearrangement joins TRBV9 to TRBJ2-2; the match to TRBD1 covers 7 bases. This CDR3 contains 15 residues. J was trimmed by 4 bases and V by 0 bases; bases with no gene match: 3. Germline values: CDR1 SGDLS, CDR2 YYNGEE. The CDR3 loop reads CASSVGQGSTGELFF. For the CDR3, the DNA is TGTGCCAGCAGCGTAGGACAGGGAAGCACCGGGGAGCTGTTTTTT. The full variable domain, in which reference TRBV9 and TRBJ2-2 provide the parts outside the CDR3, is DSGVTQTPKHLITATGQRVTLRCSPRSGDLSVYWYQQSLDQGLQFLIQYYNGEERAKGNILERFSAQQFPDLHSELNLSSLELGDSALYFCASSVGQGSTGELFFGEGSRLTVL.

The chain carries TRBV9 and TRBJ2-2; tentative D call: TRBD2 (7 bases). The CDR3 covers 16 residues. Per germline, CDR1 SGDLS and CDR2 YYNGEE. V lost 6 bases to trimming and J lost 2 bases, with 17 bases between them. CDR3 region: CASTIQSGGNTGELFF. Here the CDR3 DNA reads TGTGCCAGCACCATCCAGTCGGGGGGCAACACCGGGGAGCTGTTTTTT.

The chain carries TRBV28 and TRBJ2-3; 7 bases are a match to TRBD1. The V gene end was trimmed by 7 bases and the J gene end by 6 bases; junction bases not matched to a gene: 10. This CDR3 spans 14 amino acids. The germline gives CDR1 MDHEN, CDR2 SYDVKM. The CDR3, as DNA: TGTGCCAGCACCCCCCAAGGGGGCGGGGATACGCAGTATTTT. This translates into CASTPQGGGDTQYF.

This clone was detected only once. CDR3 bases: TGTGCCAGCAGCCCATACAGGGCCCTTCGGGGCGAGCAGTACTTC. Translated: CASSPYRALRGEQYF. J is TRBJ2-7 and V is TRBV7-8, with D tentatively TRBD1 (6 bases). Germline V gene data show CDR1 as SGHVS and CDR2 as FQNEAQ. The CDR3 is made up of 15 amino acids. The V end was cut by 5 bases, the J end by 6 bases, with 20 bases between.

V is TRBV6-5 and J is TRBJ1-1, with TRBD1 identical over 8 bases. V trimming: 7 bases; J trimming: 3 bases; junction bases outside the gene matches: 1. This CDR3 is 12 amino acids long. Germline V lookup: CDR1 MNHEY, CDR2 SVGAGI. The CDR3 loop is CASNRGDTEAFF. CDR3 nucleotides: TGTGCCAGCAACAGGGGGGACACTGAAGCTTTCTTT.

The chain employs TRBV7-9 and TRBJ2-1; 10 bases map to TRBD1. With V trimmed by 5 bases and J by 7 bases, 8 bases remained unmatched. The CDR3 totals 15 residues. Germline CDR1 reads SEHNR; CDR2 reads FQNEAQ (reference sequence). The CDR3: CASSPKWTGGNEQFF. In DNA form, the CDR3 reads TGTGCCAGCAGCCCCAAATGGACAGGGGGGAATGAGCAGTTCTTC.

V is TRBV28 and J is TRBJ2-3, with TRBD2 matching 11 bases. CDR1 and CDR2 (germline): MDHEN, SYDVKM. V lost 4 bases, J lost 7 bases, and 7 bases stayed unmatched. The length of the CDR3 is 15 residues. DNA of the CDR3: TGTGCCAGCAGTTCCTCTAGCGGGGGGTCCCATACGCAGTATTTT. Translating gives CASSSSSGGSHTQYF. The entire variable domain, with the rest obtained from reference TRBV28 and TRBJ2-3, is as follows: DVKVTQSSRYLVKRTGEKVFLECVQDMDHENMFWYRQDPGLGLRLIYFSYDVKMKEKGDIPEGYSVSREKKERFSLILESASTNQTSMYLCASSSSSGGSHTQYFGPGTRLTVL.

The chain is built from TRBV7-2 and TRBJ2-7; 10 bases line up with TRBD2. The length of the CDR3 is 14 residues. The germline gives CDR1 SGHTA, CDR2 FQGNSA. The ends lost 7 bases at V and 3 bases at J; junction bases unmatched: 6. Here the CDR3 DNA reads TGTGCCAGCACCTGGACTAGCGGAAACTACGAGCAGTACTTC. It specifies CASTWTSGNYEQYF.

The rearrangement uses TRBV18 and TRBJ2-2; 9 bases are shared with TRBD1. Germline V lookup: CDR1 KGHSH, CDR2 LQKENI. The CDR3 covers 15 residues. Trimming at V came to 3 bases and at J to 4 bases, leaving 3 bases not matched to a gene. Here the CDR3 DNA reads TGTGCCAGCTCACCCGGGACAGGGAGCACCGGGGAGCTGTTTTTT. This codes for CASSPGTGSTGELFF. Full variable domain (rest looked up from reference TRBV18 and TRBJ2-2): NAGVMQNPRHLVRRRGQEARLRCSPMKGHSHVYWYRQLPEEGLKFMVYLQKENIIDESGMPKERFSAEFPKEGPSILRIQQVVRGDSAAYFCASSPGTGSTGELFFGEGSRLTVL.

The CDR3: CASSLGPAGGSTDTQYF. DNA of the CDR3: TGTGCCAGCAGCTTAGGCCCAGCGGGGGGCTCCACAGATACGCAGTATTTT. V usage is TRBV13 and J usage is TRBJ2-3, with 9 positions matching TRBD2. This CDR3 contains 17 residues. CDR1 is PRHDT, CDR2 FYEKMQ, per germline (reference sequence). Trimming removed 0 bases from V and 2 bases from J; junction bases left unmatched: 6.

The chain uses TRBV7-6 and TRBJ2-7; maybe TRBD2 (6 bases). The length of the CDR3 is 14 residues. V shed 4 bases and J shed 2 bases, with 12 bases lying between them. From germline, CDR1 is SGHVS and CDR2 FNYEAQ. CDR3 residues: CASSSGTGTYEQYF. DNA for the CDR3: TGTGCCAGCAGCTCCGGGACTGGGACCTACGAGCAGTACTTC.

This clone was seen only a few times. The rearrangement uses TRBV6-5 and TRBJ1-1; D possibly corresponds to TRBD1 (5 bases). V gave up 7 bases and J gave up 10 bases, with 25 bases separating them. This CDR3 comprises 15 residues. CDR1 is MNHEY and CDR2 is SVGAGI in the germline V gene. In nucleotides, the CDR3 is TGTGCCAGCACCAACGGGGGAGGGGCCTCCTTGGTAGCTTTCTTT. Its translation is CASTNGGGASLVAFF.

V and J are TRBV7-2 and TRBJ2-2; 7 nucleotides agree with TRBD2. Germline V lookup: CDR1 SGHTA, CDR2 FQGNSA. This CDR3 comprises 16 residues. V shed 5 bases and J 1 base; nucleotides not matched to a gene: 7. This CDR3 is CASSQGRGVNTGELFF. CDR3 sequence (DNA): TGTGCCAGCAGCCAGGGCCGGGGGGTGAACACCGGGGAGCTGTTTTTT.

This chain connects TRBV6-1 to TRBJ1-5, with unresolved D. Deletions cut 1 base from V and 2 bases from J, with 3 bases between. The CDR3 loop spans 13 amino acids. The germline V gene has CDR1 MNHNS and CDR2 SASEGT. The CDR3 loop reads CASSEGGNQPQHF. CDR3 nucleotide sequence: TGTGCCAGCAGTGAAGGCGGCAATCAGCCCCAGCATTTT.

This clone was seen just once. The chain is built from TRBV5-1 and TRBJ2-3; no definite D call. Germline V gene data show CDR1 as SGHRS and CDR2 as YFSETQ. The CDR3 is 14 amino acids. V was clipped by 1 base and J by 0 bases, with 6 bases between them. CDR3 nucleotide sequence: TGCGCCAGCAGCTTGTCCTCTAGCACAGATACGCAGTATTTT. Translation: CASSLSSSTDTQYF.

The chain carries TRBV5-5 and TRBJ1-3; D not certain. Trimming stripped 0 bases from V and 1 base from J, with 11 bases between. Germline V lookup: CDR1 SGHKS, CDR2 YYEKEE (reference sequence). This CDR3 has 16 amino acids. The CDR3 protein is CASSLAQDYSGNTIYF. CDR3 bases: TGTGCCAGCAGCTTGGCGCAGGATTATTCTGGAAACACCATATATTTT.

The chain uses TRBV9 and TRBJ1-3, with D hard to call. This CDR3 has 13 residues. CDR1 is SGDLS and CDR2 is YYNGEE in the germline V gene. Trimming left V 4 bases short and J 4 bases short, with 9 bases between. The CDR3: CASSPFSGNTIYF. CDR3 sequence (DNA): TGTGCCAGCAGCCCGTTCTCCGGAAACACCATATATTTT.

This clone was observed a single time. The chain couples TRBV7-2 to TRBJ2-1, with 12 positions matching TRBD2. The CDR3 contains 15 residues. The J segment lost 10 bases and the V segment lost 1 base, leaving 5 bases of the junction unmatched. CDR1 is SGHTA, CDR2 FQGNSA, per germline. The CDR3 DNA reads as TGTGCCAGCAGCTTAGAGCTAGCGGGGGGGAGGGAGCAGTTCTTC. Translation gives CASSLELAGGREQFF.

The chain employs TRBV23-1 and TRBJ1-3; D is perhaps TRBD1 (5 bases). TRBV23-1 belongs to the ORF category, with a function that is uncertain. Trimming pared 1 base from V and 0 bases from J, leaving 10 bases between. The CDR3 runs to 16 residues. CDR3 protein: CASSQYRFGSGNTIYF. The CDR3 DNA reads TGCGCCAGCAGTCAATACAGGTTCGGCTCTGGAAACACCATATATTTT.

This clone has more than one count but fewer than ten. This chain joins TRBV6-5 and TRBJ1-6; no clear D. Trimming removed 2 bases at V and 7 bases at J, with 9 bases between. Germline lookup yields CDR1 MNHEY and CDR2 SVGAGI. CDR3 length equals 14 residues. DNA for the CDR3: TGTGCCAGCAGTTACGAGTGGTCGAATTCACCCCTCCACTTT. Protein: CASSYEWSNSPLHF.

This clone appeared a few times. J is TRBJ1-2 and V is TRBV7-8, with a possible D match to TRBD1 (5 bases). This CDR3 has 13 residues. Trimming left V 5 bases short and J 5 bases short, with 12 bases between. Germline lookup yields CDR1 SGHVS and CDR2 FQNEAQ. CDR3 sequence: CASSPQEGYGYTF. DNA for the CDR3: TGTGCCAGCAGCCCTCAGGAGGGGTATGGCTACACCTTC. Based on the CDR3 plus reference TRBV7-8 and TRBJ1-2, the full variable domain is GAGVSQSPRYKVAKRGQDVALRCDPISGHVSLFWYQQALGQGPEFLTYFQNEAQLDKSGLPSDRFFAERPEGSVSTLKIQRTQQEDSAVYLCASSPQEGYGYTFGSGTRLTVV.

J is TRBJ2-2 and V is TRBV10-1; TRBD1 aligns across 8 bases. The CDR3 consists of 14 residues. The ends lost 9 bases at V and 9 bases at J; junction bases unmatched: 12. CDR1 is WNHNN and CDR2 is SYGVQD in the germline V gene (reference sequence). The CDR3 reads CASPGTGFTRELFF. The CDR3 bases are TGCGCCAGTCCCGGGACAGGCTTTACCCGGGAGCTGTTTTTT.

This chain connects TRBV18 to TRBJ1-3, with 10 bases lining up with TRBD1. After removal of 3 bases from V and 8 bases from J, the junction contained 7 bases not matched to a gene. Germline V CDR1 and CDR2: KGHSH, LQKENI. CDR3 length equals 15 residues. CDR3 nucleotides: TGTGCCAGCTCACCTGGGAGACAGGGGGCCGACACCATATATTTT. This encodes CASSPGRQGADTIYF.

The chain carries TRBV7-2 and TRBJ1-4, with D maybe TRBD1 (6 bases). CDR1 is SGHTA and CDR2 is FQGNSA in the germline V gene. This CDR3 spans 13 amino acids. Trimming took off 5 bases at V and 7 bases at J, with 11 bases between the two ends. The CDR3 reads CASSLQGSEKLFF. As DNA, the CDR3 is TGTGCCAGCAGCCTACAGGGAAGTGAAAAACTGTTTTTT. The entire variable domain, with the rest obtained from reference TRBV7-2 and TRBJ1-4, is as follows: GAGVSQSPSNKVTEKGKDVELRCDPISGHTALYWYRQSLGQGLEFLIYFQGNSAPDKSGLPSDRFSAERTGGSVSTLTIQRTQQEDSAVYLCASSLQGSEKLFFGSGTQLSVL.